These 14 T cell receptor beta chains were all obtained from the same sample, sequenced in a study of T cell changes during pregnancy in multiple sclerosis. Sequencing used immunoSEQ multiplex PCR; TCRdb keeps in-frame clones, though not all of them. In the table there are 55,000 to 85,000 clones, around 90% of which are singletons. The sample consisted of CD4+ T cells from peripheral blood mononuclear cells, taken after pregnancy. These receptors all stem from a female donor with multiple sclerosis, enrolled in a pregnancy study.

The chain couples TRBV6-1 to TRBJ2-1; TRBD2 aligns across 9 bases. Germline V gives CDR1 MNHNS, CDR2 SASEGT. With V trimmed by 7 bases and J by 4 bases, 8 bases remained unmatched. CDR3 length equals 15 residues. CDR3 amino acids: CASTNSGGGYNEQFF. CDR3 bases: TGTGCCAGCACCAATAGCGGGGGAGGGTACAATGAGCAGTTCTTC.

The chain links TRBV29-1 to TRBJ1-1, with no clear D. In germline, CDR1 is SQVTM, CDR2 ANQGSEA. V gave up 2 bases and J gave up 1 base, with 8 bases separating them. The length of the CDR3 is 13 residues. CDR3 protein: CSVEPTANTEAFF. The CDR3 bases are TGCAGCGTTGAACCTACCGCGAACACTGAAGCTTTCTTT.

This clone was recorded once. This chain links TRBV5-8 with TRBJ2-5, with TRBD1 identical over 10 bases. This CDR3 is 17 amino acids long. Germline V CDR1 and CDR2: SGHTS, YDEGEE. V dropped 2 bases and J dropped 2; count of bases not matched to a gene: 9. The CDR3 region is CASSFDRGLPYQETQYF. The CDR3, as DNA: TGTGCCAGCAGCTTCGACAGGGGGCTACCCTATCAAGAGACCCAGTACTTC.

The rearrangement uses TRBV19 and TRBJ2-1; 15 positions match TRBD2. The CDR3 is made up of 16 amino acids. In germline, CDR1 is LNHDA, CDR2 SQIVND (reference sequence). V was pared by 10 bases and J by 9 bases, with 13 bases of the junction left unmatched. The CDR3 DNA reads as TGTGCCACTCTCAAAGGACTAGCGGGAGGGGGTGGTGAGCAGTTCTTC. It codes for CATLKGLAGGGGEQFF. Full variable domain (remainder filled in from reference TRBV19 and TRBJ2-1): DGGITQSPKYLFRKEGQNVTLSCEQNLNHDAMYWYRQDPGQGLRLIYYSQIVNDFQKGDIAEGYSVSREKKESFPLTVTSAQKNPTAFYLCATLKGLAGGGGEQFFGPGTRLTVL.

The V call is TRBV5-4, the J call TRBJ2-3, with 16 bases lining up with TRBD2. The CDR3 has 17 amino acids. Germline assignment: CDR1 SGHNT and CDR2 YYREEE (reference sequence). V was pared by 4 bases and J by 0 bases, with 2 bases of the junction left unmatched. CDR3: CASSVGLAGGSTDTQYF. The DNA for the CDR3 is TGTGCCAGCAGCGTGGGACTAGCGGGGGGGAGCACAGATACGCAGTATTTT.

V gene TRBV18 combines with J gene TRBJ1-1, with D hard to call. Germline CDR1 is KGHSH and CDR2 is LQKENI. Deletions cut 3 bases from V and 5 bases from J, with 10 bases between. The CDR3 is made up of 13 amino acids. The CDR3 region is CASSPATQTEAFF. CDR3 in DNA: TGTGCCAGCTCACCCGCGACTCAAACTGAAGCTTTCTTT.

The CDR3 nucleotides read TGTGCCAGCAGCGTTACACCGGGACAGGGATACAATGAGCAGTTCTTC. Translating it yields CASSVTPGQGYNEQFF. This chain joins TRBV9 and TRBJ2-1; 9 positions agree with TRBD1. The length of the CDR3 is 16 residues. The germline gives CDR1 SGDLS, CDR2 YYNGEE. Trimming removed 2 bases from V and 4 bases from J; junction bases left unmatched: 7.

V is TRBV29-1 and J is TRBJ2-7; 7 nucleotides match TRBD1. V gave up 7 bases and J gave up 1 base; unmatched junction bases: 1. CDR1 and CDR2 (germline): SQVTM, ANQGSEA. The CDR3 sequence is 11 residues long. This CDR3 reads CSGGQSYEQYF. The CDR3 region has the DNA TGCAGCGGGGGACAGTCCTACGAGCAGTACTTC.

This chain joins TRBV7-6 and TRBJ1-1; 10 bases are shared with TRBD1. J lost 5 bases, V lost 4 bases, and 7 bases had no gene match. The CDR3 has 15 amino acids. Germline V gene sequence: CDR1 SGHVS, CDR2 FNYEAQ. CDR3 in DNA: TGTGCCAGCAGCTCGCACGACAGGGGGCATACTGAAGCTTTCTTT. As protein: CASSSHDRGHTEAFF.

The rearrangement links TRBV4-1 to TRBJ2-5, with 7 positions matching TRBD1. From germline, CDR1 is MGHRA and CDR2 YSYEKL. The CDR3 length is 15 residues. Germline trimming cut 1 base from V and 1 base from J; bases unmatched to any gene: 3. The CDR3 loop reads CASSQAGQTQETQYF. The DNA of the CDR3 is TGCGCCAGCAGCCAAGCGGGACAGACCCAAGAGACCCAGTACTTC.

The J gene is TRBJ2-2, the V gene TRBV2, with D hard to call. The CDR3 sequence is 12 residues long. V lost 5 bases and J 2 bases, leaving 3 bases between the germline ends. Germline V gene lookup returns CDR1 SNHLY and CDR2 FYNNEI. The CDR3 is CASSLNTGELFF. The CDR3 bases are TGTGCCAGCAGTTTAAACACCGGGGAGCTGTTTTTT.

The V call is TRBV2, the J call TRBJ2-3; TRBD1 aligns across 7 bases. CDR3 length: 14 residues. Trimming cost V 5 bases and J 2 bases; bases outside gene matches: 4. Per germline, CDR1 SNHLY and CDR2 FYNNEI. CDR3 coding DNA: TGTGCCAGCAGTTGGGACAGTGACACAGATACGCAGTATTTT. Translation: CASSWDSDTDTQYF. Complete variable domain (other parts from reference TRBV2 and TRBJ2-3): EPEVTQTPSHQVTQMGQEVILRCVPISNHLYFYWYRQILGQKVEFLVSFYNNEISEKSEIFDDQFSVERPDGSNFTLKIRSTKLEDSAMYFCASSWDSDTDTQYFGPGTRLTVL.

This CDR3 reads CASSPSSHTDTQYF. In DNA, the CDR3 is TGTGCCAGTAGTCCTAGTTCTCACACAGATACGCAGTATTTT. The rearrangement uses TRBV19 and TRBJ2-3; unclear D gene. Germline V gene lookup returns CDR1 LNHDA and CDR2 SQIVND (reference sequence). The CDR3 length is 14 residues. Trimming cost V 5 bases and J 2 bases, with 11 bases left between them.

This clone was picked up one time. The V and J genes are TRBV6-5 and TRBJ1-6, with TRBD1 as a possible D gene (6 bases). V lost 6 bases and J 7 bases, leaving 16 bases between the germline ends. The CDR3 totals 15 residues. Germline CDR1 MNHEY, CDR2 SVGAGI. The CDR3 sequence is CASSSVQGRNSPLHF. CDR3 bases: TGTGCCAGCAGCTCCGTCCAGGGGAGAAATTCACCCCTCCACTTT.